This T cell receptor (beta chain) derives from a study of T-cell reconstitution after alpha-beta-depleted transplantation in children. Note on this clonotype: This sequence may be a read error, since a much larger clone differs from it by one base.

Molecular barcoding with unique molecular identifiers was used for the TCRbeta library. Via MiXCR, TCRdb re-called the PCR reads, giving one row per CDR3 protein. Here the sample spans 150,000 to 250,000 distinct CDR3 sequences, approximately 6.8% being singletons. This CDR3 is built from 13 residues. Germline V gives CDR1 SEHNR, CDR2 FQNEAQ (reference sequence). The clonotype comes from a girl under three years old with combined immunodeficiency, due to receive a stem cell transplant. V and J are TRBV7-9 and TRBJ2-2; D is unresolved. The input for sequencing was PBMCs, taken before TCRalphabeta/CD19-depleted stem cell transplant. CDR3: CASSFVSTWELFF. The CDR3, as DNA: TGTGCCAGCAGCTTCGTTAGCACCTGGGAGCTGTTTTTT.